What follows describes a single T cell receptor beta chain. Antigen: not known. This sample was taken from a study of T cell repertoires in cytomegalovirus infection. Turning to the study itself: Matching HLA type, along with CMV infection, was indicated by public TCR beta signatures.

Study-level findings and limits: Identification of carriers of CMV plus the relevant HLA was performed using cumulative public TCR beta family frequency. HLA-C-restricted CMV-specific TCR beta clonotypes were dominant in the ex vivo response.

Germline assignment: CDR1 LNHDA and CDR2 SQIVND (reference sequence). The CDR3 runs 15 residues. V was shortened by 5 bases and J by 4 bases, with 17 bases between the two germline ends. TCRdb re-called the reads through MiXCR, storing one row per CDR3 protein. The data hold roughly 500,000 distinct CDR3 sequences, with approximately 40% observed a single time. This specimen was cultured PBMCs, taken from culture after CMV antigen stimulation. The rearrangement links TRBV19 to TRBJ1-2; D gene uncertain. This clonotype was obtained from a human donor in good health (CMV status not recorded). Some clones in this sample may be carry-over from other donors' samples. The DNA for the CDR3 is TGTGCCAGTAGTGCCGACACGACCCCGAGCTATGGCTACACCTTC. Its protein product is CASSADTTPSYGYTF.